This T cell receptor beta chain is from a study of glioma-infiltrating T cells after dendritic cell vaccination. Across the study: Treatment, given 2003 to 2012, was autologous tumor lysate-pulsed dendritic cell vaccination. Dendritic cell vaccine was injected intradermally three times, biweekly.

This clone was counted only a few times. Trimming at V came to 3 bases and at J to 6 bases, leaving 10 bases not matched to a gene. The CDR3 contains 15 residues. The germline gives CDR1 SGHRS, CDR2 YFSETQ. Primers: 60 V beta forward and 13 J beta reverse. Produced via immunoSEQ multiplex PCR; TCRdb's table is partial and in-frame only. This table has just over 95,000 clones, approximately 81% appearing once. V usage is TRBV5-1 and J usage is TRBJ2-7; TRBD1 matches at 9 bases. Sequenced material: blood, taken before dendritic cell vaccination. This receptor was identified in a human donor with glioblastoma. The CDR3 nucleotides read TGCGCCAGCAGCTCCCTCGAGGGACAGGGACCCGAGCAGTACTTC. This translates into CASSSLEGQGPEQYF.